This TCR beta chain was sequenced for a study of cytomegalovirus exposure and HLA in healthy donors. Turning to the study itself: A prior analysis found fewer than 120 million unique TCR beta sequences from around 190 million T cells. Study outcomes and limitations: Researchers counted 150 to 200 TCR beta chains as cytomegalovirus-associated. Reports state that TCR beta sequences accurately predicted most subjects' HLA-A and HLA-B alleles. Within a later analysis, the majority of CMV-associated TCR beta chains appeared HLA-restricted.

V was trimmed by 0 bases and J by 2 bases, leaving 8 bases between them. CDR3 length equals 15 residues. From germline, CDR1 is KGHSH and CDR2 LQKENI. The PCR ran on 60 Vbeta and 13 Jbeta primers. Clones were sequenced by immunoSEQ multiplex PCR, and TCRdb holds only the in-frame ones, with some missing. Of about 180,000 clones listed, around 77% are singletons. Remarks on this clone: The antigen is unknown.

The chain recombines TRBV18 with TRBJ1-3, with D perhaps matching TRBD1 (6 bases). The sequence derives from a woman aged 30 to 39 in good health and CMV-seronegative. The specimen sequenced was PBMCs. DNA of the CDR3: TGTGCCAGCTCACCACCCTCAGGGGCTGGAAACACCATATATTTT. This translates into CASSPPSGAGNTIYF.